This TCR beta chain was found in a study of blood T cell repertoires in COVID-19 (dated by TCRdb to about 2020). Regarding the study in general: The collaborator samples originated in the United States, Italy and Spain and spanned the acute and convalescent phases of COVID-19. The prospective study material was composed of cDNA or gDNA derived from T cells, B-cell-depleted T cells, or PBMCs. Deeply sampled blood TCRbeta repertoires from subjects exposed to, actively infected with, or recovered from COVID-19 were included in the dataset. The repertoires were made available in a free public database intended to serve as a resource for research on the immune response to SARS-CoV-2. Samples came from the ongoing ImmuneRACE study (first 160 participants) plus 1,254 subjects from 6 global collaborators. Nearly every sample came with metadata listing a de-identified subject ID, COVID-19 status, age in years and sex. Where HLA class I and class II types were available, the types were taken from metadata supplied by the sample provider, not from assay-based typing. Study-wide findings and limitations: The amount of clinical and demographic metadata varied by source and participant and was provided uncurated.

The germline V and J ends show losses of 6 bases and 4 bases respectively, and no gene match explains 8 bases of the junction. Counted from cysteine to phenylalanine, this CDR3 has 15 amino acids. Of all the DNA, just the CDR3 is kept, 45 bases in frame from base 1. The CDR1 and CDR2 encoded by the germline V gene are SQVTM and ANQGSEA. Participants in the prospective study were aged about 18 to 89 years, lived in some 24 United States geographic areas, and enrolled through a virtual design. In the prospective study, cohorts were assigned on the basis of participant-reported clinical history obtained from a screening survey and a study questionnaire. In the prospective study, whole blood, serum and a nasopharyngeal or oropharyngeal swab were collected from each participant by mobile phlebotomists. Additional blood draws and questionnaires over an approximately two-month period could optionally be provided by prospective study participants. Before DNA extraction, prospective study blood samples were shipped either frozen or at room temperature.

TCRbeta CDR3 regions were amplified from genomic DNA using the immunoSEQ Assay, a bias-controlled multiplex PCR. The original pipeline was this. The number of nucleated cells in each sample was estimated from the amplification of reference gene primers within the assay. To quantify the absolute abundance of each unique TCRbeta CDR3 rearrangement, sequence reads were collapsed and filtered. For each sample, productive Simpson clonality was calculated as the square root of Simpson's diversity index across productive rearrangements. Drawn from immuneACCESS, this table holds only the in-frame rearrangements with V and J called that TCRdb kept. Clones are partly lost; checked studies trace under half to an unresolved V gene and leave the rest unexplained. The DNA was the basis for D and trimming; V, J and clone size are from that table. This sample has roughly 400,000 clones in its table, and approximately 91% of those were observed once. The ten top clones hold approximately 2.1% of the sample.

About this clone itself: The target of this receptor is not known. No clone much larger than this one lies a single base away; base qualities are absent.

The TCR sequence derives from a middle-aged woman with acute COVID-19. The sequenced material came from PBMCs or T cells enriched from blood (not recorded which). This sequence uses TRBV29-1 and TRBJ2-1; TRBD2 matches 11 bases in the middle. The CDR3: CSVTTGTSGYNEQFF. The nucleotide sequence reads TGCAGCGTAACAACCGGGACTAGCGGTTACAATGAGCAGTTCTTC.